This is a list of T cell receptor beta chains from one sample in a study of neurological immune-mediated disorders. TCRdb re-called the 5' RACE reads with MiXCR, one entry per CDR3 protein. This table has approximately 77,000 distinct CDR3 sequences, around 9.9% appearing once. The sequencing sample was made of PBMCs. The receptors come from a man aged 50 to 60 in good health. Both conserved end residues are part of each CDR3. The D gene is left open where the match is weak. Expanded clones are given a class, and other clones once, few, many or no size at all.

D	V	size	J	DNA	CDR3
NA	TRBV5-1	many	TRBJ2-5	TGCGCCAGCAGAGTTGAGGGTCCGGAGACCCAGTACTTC	CASRVEGPETQYF
TRBD1	TRBV12-3/TRBV12-4	few	TRBJ2-5	TGTGCCAGCAGTCCGGACAGGGGAAAAGAGACCCAGTACTTC	CASSPDRGKETQYF
NA	TRBV27	many	TRBJ2-3	TGTGCCAGCAGTCTATTTGGGGGAGATACGCAGTATTTT	CASSLFGGDTQYF
NA	TRBV9	many	TRBJ1-2	TGTGCCAGCACTTTAGGAAACAGTAACTATGGCTACACCTTC	CASTLGNSNYGYTF
TRBD2	TRBV18	NA	TRBJ2-7	TGTGCCAGCTCAGCCTCGGGGGGTAGCTCCTACGAGCAGTACTTC	CASSASGGSSYEQYF
TRBD1	TRBV5-1	many	TRBJ1-2	TGCGCCAGCAGCCAAACGGGACAGGGAGATGGCTACACCTTC	CASSQTGQGDGYTF
NA	TRBV9	many	TRBJ2-1	TGTGCCAGCAGCGTAAAGGTAGTTGGTGCCACGGCCTACAATGAGCAGTTCTTC	CASSVKVVGATAYNEQFF
NA	TRBV5-6	few	TRBJ1-1	TGTGCCAGCAGCTTGGTTGGGGATGTCAACACTGAAGCTTTCTTT	CASSLVGDVNTEAFF
NA	TRBV20-1	many	TRBJ2-1	TGCAGTGCTAGACTCGGAGCGAGCAATGAGCAGTTCTTC	CSARLGASNEQFF
TRBD2	TRBV12-3/TRBV12-4	NA	TRBJ2-3	TGTGCCAGCAGTATCCCTGAGCGGGGGGTGGGCCCAGATACGCAGTATTTT	CASSIPERGVGPDTQYF
NA	TRBV7-2	many	TRBJ1-6	TGTGCCAGCAGCTTGCCGAGGAGCTCCTATAATTCACCCCTCCACTTT	CASSLPRSSYNSPLHF
NA	TRBV14	few	TRBJ2-4	TGTGCCAGCAGCCAAGATCTAGGAGGTATAGACATTCAGTACTTC	CASSQDLGGIDIQYF
TRBD2	TRBV20-1	many	TRBJ2-1	TGCAGTGCTGAGGGACTAGCGGGGGGAGAGTACAATGAGCAGTTCTTC	CSAEGLAGGEYNEQFF
TRBD2	TRBV20-1	many	TRBJ2-1	TGCAGTGCTAGCGGCGGGGGGAAAAATTACAATGAGCAGTTCTTC	CSASGGGKNYNEQFF
NA	TRBV20-1	many	TRBJ1-2	TGCAGTGCTGAGACTGACACTTCTAACTATGGCTACACCTTC	CSAETDTSNYGYTF
TRBD2	TRBV9	many	TRBJ2-7	TGTGCCAGCAGCCCCGCGGGGGGCAGGCCCTTCTCCTACGAGCAGTACTTC	CASSPAGGRPFSYEQYF
NA	TRBV15	NA	TRBJ2-3	TGTGCCACCAGCCCCACTTACAGGGCAGATACGCAGTATTTT	CATSPTYRADTQYF
NA	TRBV20-1	many	TRBJ2-1	TGCAGTGCGAAAGGACTGACCTCCTACAATGAGCAGTTCTTC	CSAKGLTSYNEQFF
TRBD2	TRBV11-2	NA	TRBJ2-5	TGTGCCAGCAGCTTCCTTAGCGGGGGGGAGGCCCAGTACTTC	CASSFLSGGEAQYF
NA	TRBV20-1	many	TRBJ2-3	TGCAGTGCTACAGCTGGGGGTAGAGATACGCAGTATTTT	CSATAGGRDTQYF
TRBD2	TRBV7-2	many	TRBJ2-5	TGTGCCAGCAGCTTGGGGATAGGTAGCGGGGGGGCCACGGAGACCCAGTACTTC	CASSLGIGSGGATETQYF
NA	TRBV4-2	NA	TRBJ1-1	TGTGCCAACAGCCAAGTCGTCGGGAACACTGAAGCTTTCTTT	CANSQVVGNTEAFF
NA	TRBV7-2	NA	TRBJ2-1	TGTGCCAACAGCTTAGCGATTACCTCCCGGGGTAGTAATGAGCAGTTCTTC	CANSLAITSRGSNEQFF
TRBD2	TRBV5-6	many	TRBJ2-7	TGTGCCAGCAGCCGGGAGGTCTACGAGCAGTACTTC	CASSREVYEQYF
NA	TRBV15	many	TRBJ2-3	TGTGCCACCAGCAGAGATGGGGGCAACACAGATACGCAGTATTTT	CATSRDGGNTDTQYF
TRBD1	TRBV5-1	many	TRBJ2-6	TGCGCCAGCAGCTCCGGACAGGGAACGGCCAACGTCCTGACTTTC	CASSSGQGTANVLTF
NA	TRBV5-1	many	TRBJ2-5	TGCGCCAGCGGTCTGGGGACAAACCAAGAGACCCAGTACTTC	CASGLGTNQETQYF
NA	TRBV6-5	many	TRBJ1-6	TGTGCCAGCAGGGCGAGGGGAGATTCACCCCTCCACTTT	CASRARGDSPLHF
NA	TRBV13	many	TRBJ2-3	TGTGCCAGCAGCCCCCGTCCTCCCAACACAGATACGCAGTATTTT	CASSPRPPNTDTQYF
TRBD2	TRBV7-3	many	TRBJ2-3	TGTGCCAGCAGCTTGAGCGGGGGGGGAGATACGCAGTATTTT	CASSLSGGGDTQYF
TRBD2	TRBV5-1	many	TRBJ2-3	TGCGCCAGCAGCGGCGGGGGGAAGGTCCCCGATACGCAGTATTTT	CASSGGGKVPDTQYF
TRBD2	TRBV5-1	many	TRBJ2-7	TGCGCCAGCAGCTTGGGGGGAGGGTACGGCGAGCAGTACTTC	CASSLGGGYGEQYF
NA	TRBV5-1	many	TRBJ2-1	TGCGCCAGCAGCTTGGAGGTAGGGGCCCTAAACAATGAGCAGTTCTTC	CASSLEVGALNNEQFF
NA	TRBV3-1	many	TRBJ1-1	TGTGCCAGCAGCCAAGGTCGTACGGAAGCTTTCTTT	CASSQGRTEAFF
NA	TRBV5-1	few	TRBJ1-1	TGCGCCAGCAGCTGGGAGGGGAACACGGCGAACACTGGAGCTTTCTTT	CASSWEGNTANTGAFF
TRBD1	TRBV20-1	many	TRBJ1-6	TGCAGTGCCCCGGGACAGGGTAATTCACCCCTCCACTTT	CSAPGQGNSPLHF
NA	TRBV19	NA	TRBJ2-4	TGTGCCAGTAGTACACAGGGCTACATTCAGTACTTC	CASSTQGYIQYF